Following are 31 T cell receptor beta chains from one sample sequenced in a study of vaccination and CD4 T cells after COVID-19. With the Oncomine TCR Beta short-read assay, DNA from cultured CD4+ T cells was sequenced. MiXCR, run by TCRdb on the PCR reads, gives a single entry per CDR3 protein. The sample has 14,000 or so distinct CDR3 sequences, approximately 52% seen once. Treatment of the sample: roughly 10-day PBMC culture with coronavirus spike peptide pools or control peptides (ViraFEST assay). No antigen has been assigned to these receptors. The specimen was CD4+ T cells from blood, cultured in vitro. The receptors shown here come from a human donor who had recovered from COVID-19.

The chain recombines TRBV20-1 with TRBJ2-1; 10 bases are shared with TRBD2. The germline CDR1 and CDR2 sequences are DFQATT and SNEGSKA (reference sequence). V gave up 2 bases and J gave up 0 bases; unmatched junction bases: 4. There are 16 residues in the CDR3. This chain's CDR3 is CSARTASGSSYNEQFF. The CDR3 bases are TGCAGTGCTAGAACGGCTAGCGGGAGCTCCTACAATGAGCAGTTCTTC.

J is TRBJ1-1 and V is TRBV18; perhaps TRBD1 as D (6 bases). The CDR3 loop spans 12 amino acids. The V end lost 3 bases, the J end lost 8 bases, and 10 bases lay between the germline ends. Germline values: CDR1 KGHSH, CDR2 LQKENI. The CDR3 sequence is CASSPLQGEAFF. The DNA of the CDR3 is TGTGCCAGCTCACCTCTACAGGGAGAAGCTTTCTTT.

By share, this clonotype ranks as medium-sized. At one boundary the junction diverges from the germline segment, which might be a read error. The rearrangement links TRBV20-1 to TRBJ2-7, with D tentatively TRBD2 (5 bases). The CDR3 has 8 residues. Germline lookup yields CDR1 DFQATT and CDR2 SNEGSKA (reference sequence). In nucleotides, the CDR3 is TGCAGTGTAAGAGGACTTTGGTTC. Protein sequence: CSVRGLWF.

The chain uses TRBV18 and TRBJ2-6, with 8 bases that match TRBD1. The junction had 2 bases not matched to a gene; V was cut back by 1 base and J by 3 bases. This CDR3 spans 16 amino acids. Germline-derived CDR1 and CDR2 are KGHSH and LQKENI. CDR3 sequence: CASSPLGTGGANVLTF. CDR3 nucleotides: TGTGCCAGCTCACCACTAGGGACAGGTGGGGCCAACGTCCTGACTTTC.

The rearrangement links TRBV20-1 to TRBJ1-1, with 7 bases matching TRBD1. Germline V gene data show CDR1 as DFQATT and CDR2 as SNEGSKA (reference sequence). This CDR3 comprises 14 residues. The V and J ends lost 2 bases and 4 bases, in that order; junction bases with no gene match: 7. CDR3 region: CSARLQGRATEAFF. CDR3 DNA: TGCAGTGCTAGATTACAGGGGCGGGCCACTGAAGCTTTCTTT.

The chain employs TRBV6-1 and TRBJ1-5, with a tentative D call TRBD1 (6 bases). Germline V lookup: CDR1 MNHNS, CDR2 SASEGT. With 4 bases removed from V and 3 bases from J, the gap between germline ends came to 10 bases. The CDR3 spans 14 residues. DNA of the CDR3: TGTGCCAGCAGTGGACAGGCGCACAATCAGCCCCAGCATTTT. Its translation: CASSGQAHNQPQHF.

The chain carries TRBV12-3 or TRBV12-4 and TRBJ1-2, with D unclear. This CDR3 is built from 15 residues. V was shortened by 4 bases and J by 0 bases, with 12 bases between the two germline ends. Here the CDR3 reads CASSSGRIPNYGYTF. CDR3 DNA sequence: TGTGCCAGCAGTTCCGGGCGGATACCTAACTATGGCTACACCTTC.

The rearrangement joins TRBV29-1 to TRBJ1-1, with 7 bases that match TRBD1. The V gene end was trimmed by 7 bases and the J gene end by 5 bases; junction bases not matched to a gene: 7. The CDR3 runs to 12 residues. Germline values: CDR1 SQVTM, CDR2 ANQGSEA. The CDR3 bases are TGCAGCGCTGTCAGGGGGTTAACTGAAGCTTTCTTT. This encodes CSAVRGLTEAFF. The full variable domain, its missing parts supplied by reference TRBV29-1 and TRBJ1-1, is SAVISQKPSRDICQRGTSLTIQCQVDSQVTMMFWYRQQPGQSLTLIATANQGSEATYESGFVIDKFPISRPNLTFSTLTVSNMSPEDSSIYLCSAVRGLTEAFFGQGTRLTVV.

This clonotype has just a few counts. V and J are TRBV6-5 and TRBJ2-1; D may match TRBD1 or TRBD2 (5 bases each). CDR3 length: 15 residues. Germline V gives CDR1 MNHEY, CDR2 SVGAGI. V was cut by 3 bases and J by 3 bases, with 12 bases left in between. The CDR3 nucleotides read TGTGCCAGCAGTTATAGATTGGGACGCTACAATGAGCAGTTCTTC. It specifies CASSYRLGRYNEQFF.

This clonotype has a handful of counts. The chain employs TRBV27 and TRBJ1-1; D may be TRBD1 (6 bases). Trimming removed 5 bases from V and 2 bases from J, with 15 bases in between. The CDR3 loop spans 15 amino acids. CDR1 is MNHEY, CDR2 SMNVEV, per germline (reference sequence). The CDR3 DNA reads TGTGCCAGCAGTCAATCGACAGGAGATAACACTGAAGCTTTCTTT. Its translation: CASSQSTGDNTEAFF.

The J gene is TRBJ1-5, the V gene TRBV2; 8 bases are shared with TRBD1. The germline V gene has CDR1 SNHLY and CDR2 FYNNEI. V shed 6 bases and J 5 bases; nucleotides not matched to a gene: 3. This CDR3 has 13 residues. CDR3 nucleotide sequence: TGTGCCAGCAGACCGGACAGGGATCAGCCCCAGCATTTT. Protein: CASRPDRDQPQHF.

The chain recombines TRBV5-1 with TRBJ1-2, with 7 bases aligning to TRBD1. The CDR3 loop spans 13 amino acids. CDR1 and CDR2 from the germline V gene are SGHRS and YFSETQ. J lost 6 bases, V lost 3 bases, and 5 bases had no gene match. For the CDR3, the DNA is TGCGCCAGCAGCTACCGGGACAGAGATGGCTACACCTTC. This sequence encodes CASSYRDRDGYTF.

The V gene is TRBV6-2 or TRBV6-3, the J gene TRBJ2-2, with TRBD2 as a possible D gene (5 bases). Germline V gene lookup returns CDR1 MNHEY and CDR2 SVGEGT. V lost 8 bases, J lost 2 bases, and 18 bases lay in between. CDR3 length equals 16 residues. The DNA for the CDR3 is TGTGCCAGCCTCCCTCCCGCGGGCGGCAACACCGGGGAGCTGTTTTTT. Its protein is CASLPPAGGNTGELFF.

A single count supports this clonotype. The chain is built from TRBV12-2 and TRBJ1-2. TRBV12-2 is a listed pseudogene. This CDR3 has 12 residues. The CDR3 is CASRLGVYGYTF. The CDR3 region has the DNA TGTGCAAGTCGCTTAGGGGTCTATGGCTACACCTTC.

CDR3 sequence (DNA): TGCGCCAGCAGCAAGGGACAGGGAAGAACAGATACGCAGTATTTT. It translates to CASSKGQGRTDTQYF. The gene calls are TRBV10-1 and TRBJ2-3, with 9 nucleotides matching TRBD1. This CDR3 contains 15 residues. The J segment lost 3 bases and the V segment lost 6 bases, leaving 7 bases of the junction unmatched. Germline CDR1 is WNHNN and CDR2 is SYGVQD (reference sequence).

This clonotype was detected only a few times. The CDR3, as DNA: TGTGCCAGCAGCTCCCAGGGGGGAAAAGGGCCCCAGCATTTT. This sequence encodes CASSSQGGKGPQHF. The chain has TRBV6-1 and TRBJ1-5; 7 bases agree with TRBD1. The junction had 11 bases not matched to a gene; V was cut back by 6 bases and J by 9 bases. Germline loops: CDR1 MNHNS, CDR2 SASEGT. CDR3 length equals 14 residues.

This rearrangement joins TRBV20-1 to TRBJ2-3; TRBD1 or TRBD2 may be the D gene (5 bases each). The CDR3 sequence is 15 residues long. The V gene's germline CDR1 is DFQATT and CDR2 SNEGSKA (reference sequence). The CDR3 reads CSVTPLGESTDTQYF. The CDR3 DNA reads as TGCAGCGTTACCCCCCTGGGGGAATCCACAGATACGCAGTATTTT.

The rearrangement uses TRBV5-1 and TRBJ2-5; D is possibly TRBD2 (6 bases). There are 14 residues in the CDR3. V was shortened by 4 bases and J by 4 bases, with 14 bases between the two germline ends. Germline loops: CDR1 SGHRS, CDR2 YFSETQ. CDR3 coding DNA: TGCGCCAGCAGCCCGGAGGGCATGGGAGAGACCCAGTACTTC. Protein sequence: CASSPEGMGETQYF.

This clonotype came up a few times. The V and J genes are TRBV7-3 and TRBJ2-2; 7 bases map to TRBD2. The germline CDR1 and CDR2 sequences are SGHTA and FQGTGA. CDR3 length equals 15 residues. V was clipped by 2 bases and J by 5 bases; unmatched bases: 5. DNA for the CDR3: TGTGCCAGCAGCTTATCAGCGGGGCAAACCGGGGAGCTGTTTTTT. Encoded protein: CASSLSAGQTGELFF.

The chain recombines TRBV28 with TRBJ2-1, with unresolved D. V dropped 10 bases and J dropped 0 bases, with 10 bases sitting between them. The CDR3 consists of 13 residues. Germline CDR1 MDHEN, CDR2 SYDVKM. CDR3: CATGRSSYNEQFF. The CDR3 DNA reads as TGTGCCACGGGTCGGAGCTCCTACAATGAGCAGTTCTTC.

Only a few counts were recorded for this clonotype. The V gene is TRBV28, the J gene TRBJ1-2; D gene uncertain. Germline V gene data show CDR1 as MDHEN and CDR2 as SYDVKM. This CDR3 has 13 amino acids. Trimming took 3 bases from V and 3 from J, leaving 8 bases between them. Here the CDR3 reads CASSFGLDYGYTF. CDR3 nucleotide sequence: TGTGCCAGCAGTTTCGGGCTGGACTATGGCTACACCTTC.

This chain joins TRBV12-3 or TRBV12-4 and TRBJ2-3; 9 nucleotides match TRBD1. After removal of 6 bases from V and 4 bases from J, the junction contained 11 bases not matched to a gene. This CDR3 is built from 16 residues. CDR3 residues: CASSKGDRDLADTQYF. DNA of the CDR3: TGTGCCAGCAGCAAAGGGGACAGGGATCTTGCAGATACGCAGTATTTT.

A single count supports this clonotype. This chain joins TRBV6-1 and TRBJ1-6; 10 bases align to TRBD1. The germline V gene has CDR1 MNHNS and CDR2 SASEGT. This CDR3 has 16 amino acids. V was pared by 6 bases and J by 7 bases, with 9 bases of the junction left unmatched. CDR3 nucleotides: TGTGCCAGCAGCCCCGGGGGGGGACAGGGGAATTCACCCCTCCACTTT. It encodes CASSPGGGQGNSPLHF.

The chain is built from TRBV6-1 and TRBJ2-1, with TRBD2 matching over 11 bases. Germline CDR1 MNHNS, CDR2 SASEGT. Germline trimming cut 7 bases from V and 9 bases from J; bases unmatched to any gene: 8. The CDR3 consists of 14 residues. In DNA, the CDR3 is TGTGCCAGCACAGAAACTAGCGGGAGTTCTGAGCAGTTCTTC. It codes for CASTETSGSSEQFF.

The chain couples TRBV5-1 to TRBJ1-2; D is unclear. Trimming took 6 bases from V and 4 from J, leaving 16 bases between them. Germline loops: CDR1 SGHRS, CDR2 YFSETQ. CDR3 length: 14 residues. CDR3 in amino acids: CASTSEPNRYGYTF. The CDR3 DNA reads TGCGCCAGCACATCGGAACCAAACCGCTATGGCTACACCTTC.

The CDR3 sequence: CASSSGGRQSNTGELFF. DNA for the CDR3: TGTGCCAGCAGTTCGGGTGGTAGGCAATCAAACACCGGGGAGCTGTTTTTT. The chain combines TRBV6-5 with TRBJ2-2; D gene ambiguous. The CDR3 consists of 17 residues. V lost 4 bases to trimming and J lost 2 bases, with 17 bases between them. Germline CDR1 reads MNHEY; CDR2 reads SVGAGI.

The genes are TRBV6-1 and TRBJ2-5; the D is unclear. V lost 7 bases and J lost 5, with 11 bases in between. The CDR3 has 12 residues. Germline V lookup: CDR1 MNHNS, CDR2 SASEGT. CDR3 bases: TGTGCCAGCAAAGGTTATGGGGAGACCCAGTACTTC. This sequence encodes CASKGYGETQYF.

This chain links TRBV28 with TRBJ2-4; D may be TRBD1 or TRBD2 (5 bases each). V dropped 5 bases and J dropped 1 base, with 18 bases sitting between them. This CDR3 has 17 amino acids. Per the germline V gene, CDR1 is MDHEN and CDR2 is SYDVKM. CDR3 residues: CASSVSTKGSAKNIQYF. The CDR3 DNA reads as TGTGCCAGCAGTGTATCAACCAAGGGGAGCGCCAAAAACATTCAGTACTTC. Complete variable domain (other parts from reference TRBV28 and TRBJ2-4): DVKVTQSSRYLVKRTGEKVFLECVQDMDHENMFWYRQDPGLGLRLIYFSYDVKMKEKGDIPEGYSVSREKKERFSLILESASTNQTSMYLCASSVSTKGSAKNIQYFGAGTRLSVL.

J is TRBJ1-1 and V is TRBV7-2, with D maybe TRBD1 (5 bases). Trimming stripped 0 bases from V and 0 bases from J, with 8 bases between. Germline values: CDR1 SGHTA, CDR2 FQGNSA. The CDR3 has 15 residues. The CDR3 coding sequence is TGTGCCAGCAGCTTAGCGGTAGGGGTGAACACTGAAGCTTTCTTT. Amino acids: CASSLAVGVNTEAFF.

This clonotype was seen a handful of times. The V call is TRBV6-7, the J call TRBJ2-1; 12 positions agree with TRBD2. TRBV6-7 is an ORF, with its function uncertain. The V segment lost 4 bases and the J segment 1 base; nucleotides outside the gene matches: 11. This CDR3 region has 19 residues. This CDR3 is CASSCAGLAGPPSYNEQFF. In DNA, the CDR3 is TGTGCCAGCAGTTGCGCAGGACTAGCGGGACCACCTTCCTACAATGAGCAGTTCTTC.

The rearrangement links TRBV11-1 to TRBJ2-3; 9 nucleotides line up with TRBD2. Losses at the gene ends were 0 bases for V and 4 bases for J; bases not matched to a gene: 5. Germline CDR1 SGHAT, CDR2 FQDESV (reference sequence). The CDR3 runs 16 residues. CDR3 in DNA: TGTGCCAGCAGCTTAGCGGCTAGCGGGGCATCAGATACGCAGTATTTT. This sequence encodes CASSLAASGASDTQYF.